Below are 10 T cell receptor beta chains sequenced from a single sample in a study of cytomegalovirus exposure and HLA in healthy donors. Use of 60 Vbeta and 13 Jbeta primers characterized the PCR. The assay was immunoSEQ multiplex PCR, and TCRdb's table has in-frame clones only and misses some. The sample lists about 130,000 clones; about 84% were seen once. Sequencing was carried out using PBMCs. All receptors derive from a man between 18 and 35 years old in good health and CMV-seropositive.

This clone was seen a handful of times. This chain connects TRBV11-3 to TRBJ2-3, with D maybe TRBD2 (5 bases). With 7 bases removed from V and 0 bases from J, the gap between germline ends came to 11 bases. CDR3 length equals 14 residues. CDR1 and CDR2 (germline): SGHNT, YENEEA. The CDR3 DNA reads TGTGCCAGCACCCACGGGGTCAGCACAGATACGCAGTATTTT. Residues: CASTHGVSTDTQYF.

V and J are TRBV9 and TRBJ1-2; no definite D call. The V and J ends lost 3 bases and 2 bases respectively, with 17 bases between them. The germline gives CDR1 SGDLS, CDR2 YYNGEE. The CDR3 runs 16 residues. CDR3 in DNA: TGTGCCAGCAGCGGCGACGGGGAGGGTAAAAACTATGGCTACACCTTC. This codes for CASSGDGEGKNYGYTF.

The CDR3 region has the DNA TGTGCCAGTATCCGGAACACTGAAGCTTTCTTT. Translating it yields CASIRNTEAFF. The rearrangement links TRBV19 to TRBJ1-1; D call uncertain. Germline-derived CDR1 and CDR2 are LNHDA and SQIVND (reference sequence). The CDR3 runs to 11 residues. V was trimmed by 7 bases and J by 1 base, leaving 4 bases between them.

The V gene is TRBV4-3, the J gene TRBJ2-5; 11 positions match TRBD2. Germline values: CDR1 LGHNA, CDR2 YSLEER. Unmatched junction bases numbered 4, after V lost 1 base and J lost 0 bases. CDR3 size: 17 residues. The chain's CDR3 is CASSQGLAGRHQETQYF. CDR3 nucleotide sequence: TGCGCCAGCAGCCAAGGACTAGCGGGGAGACACCAAGAGACCCAGTACTTC.

This chain connects TRBV4-1 to TRBJ1-2, with D possibly TRBD1 on 6 matching bases. Germline V gene sequence: CDR1 MGHRA, CDR2 YSYEKL. The CDR3 consists of 14 residues. Between the trimmed V and J ends, which lost 0 bases and 7 bases, there was a span of 12 bases. In DNA, the CDR3 is TGCGCCAGCAGCCAAGAGACAGGTTCGGTTGGCTACACCTTC. Translated, it gives CASSQETGSVGYTF.

In regard to this clone: A far larger clone is off by one base, so a read error is likely. The rearrangement uses TRBV4-2 and TRBJ2-5, with D unresolved. The V end was cut by 2 bases, the J end by 7 bases, with 14 bases between. CDR1 LGHNA and CDR2 YNFKEQ come from the germline V gene. There are 14 residues in the CDR3. The CDR3: CASSQRIGSGTQYF. CDR3 DNA sequence: TGTGCCAGCAGCCAAAGGATAGGTTCGGGGACCCAGTACTTC.

The chain employs TRBV7-2 and TRBJ2-3, with TRBD1 as a possible D gene (5 bases). Looked up from germline, CDR1 is SGHTA and CDR2 is FQGNSA. The CDR3 runs to 13 residues. Trimming shortened V by 2 bases and J by 4 bases, and 7 bases separated the two germline ends. The CDR3 here is CASSLWGSDTQYF. The CDR3 bases are TGTGCCAGCAGCTTATGGGGCTCAGATACGCAGTATTTT.

The chain has TRBV9 and TRBJ2-1; TRBD2 might be the D (5 bases). Trimming removed 7 bases at V and 0 bases at J, with 5 bases between. Germline V gene data show CDR1 as SGDLS and CDR2 as YYNGEE. The CDR3 is 12 amino acids. CDR3 nucleotide sequence: TGTGCCAGCGGGAGCTCCTACAATGAGCAGTTCTTC. This gives the protein CASGSSYNEQFF.

The V and J genes are TRBV18 and TRBJ1-6; 10 positions match TRBD1. CDR1 KGHSH and CDR2 LQKENI come from the germline V gene. There are 15 residues in the CDR3. Trimming removed 3 bases from V and 10 bases from J; junction bases left unmatched: 6. Here the CDR3 DNA reads TGTGCCAGCTCACCGGGACAGGGGAAGGGATCACCCCTCCACTTT. Its protein product is CASSPGQGKGSPLHF.

The chain uses TRBV6-5 and TRBJ2-1, with 12 bases lining up with TRBD2. Germline CDR1 MNHEY, CDR2 SVGAGI. The ends lost 2 bases at V and 8 bases at J; junction bases unmatched: 7. This CDR3 comprises 16 residues. CDR3 amino acids: CASSYRRLAGVDEQFF. CDR3 in DNA: TGTGCCAGCAGTTACCGAAGACTAGCGGGAGTTGATGAGCAGTTCTTC.